This T cell receptor beta chain was obtained from a study of shared clonotypes between healthy human individuals (dated by TCRdb to the early 2020s). The study in broad terms: A couple of women and a few men aged 18 to 49 years were included in the cohort. For each donor, CD4 naive and CD4 memory were each run on three plates, CD8 naive on two plates, and CD8 memory on one plate. Blood TCR repertoires of about five healthy adults were deeply sequenced to estimate repertoire size and the extent of clonotype sharing between individuals. Libraries were prepared and TCR repertoires were sequenced by different laboratories using diverse techniques, in order to increase sequencing depth and limit assay-specific biases. Leukapheresis yielded between about 0.85 and 10 billion PBMCs per donor. The study at large found these results: Pairwise subsampling led to the expectation that sequencing depth would affect the degree of clonotype sharing among donors. Across four donors, about 5% of naive CD4, roughly 3.5% of naive CD8, about 2.3% of memory CD4, and approximately 0.42% of memory CD8 clonotypes were shared. Even with the large sequencing depth, rarefaction of the sorted-subset datasets indicated that sequencing was incomplete. Compared with non-shared clonotypes, the clonotypes found in all four sorted-subset donors had higher generation probabilities. Because the study included only a small number of donors, the genetic and exposure-history diversity represented was limited. Only blood was sampled, and tissue TCR repertoires likely differ from those in blood. Larger estimated clonotype richness was generally found for naive subsets than for memory subsets.

Notes on this clone: Its antigen is unknown. Within one base of it there is no much larger clone, and no base qualities were kept.

Healthy HIV-negative adults with no recently reported acute infections or vaccinations were included as donors. Every donor was a Caucasian adult living in Nashville, Tennessee, USA. CD4+ T cells were enriched by magnetic negative selection, after which naive cells were positively selected on CD45RA and the negative fraction was taken as the memory subset. Blood was collected by leukapheresis, and PBMCs were isolated by Ficoll-Histopaque density gradient centrifugation and then cryopreserved in liquid nitrogen vapor phase. Analytical flow cytometry was used to check the purity and quantity of every magnetically sorted T cell population. Genomic DNA was isolated from each sorted fraction and quantified by UV absorbance on a Nanodrop 2000c. Per the germline V gene, KGHSH is the CDR1 and LQKENI is the CDR2. From the cysteine through the phenylalanine, the CDR3 covers 18 amino acids. Only the CDR3 part of the read is kept: 54 bases, read in frame from the first base. Relative to germline, V is 4 bases shorter and J is 0 bases shorter, with 21 bases between their ends.

TCR CDR3 regions were amplified from genomic DNA by multiplex PCR using the deep immunoSEQ assay. For each cell subset, the extracted genomic DNA was distributed evenly across all wells of several immunoSEQ 96-well plates, and each plate served as one replicate. For sorted subsets, approximately 0.2 ug of genomic DNA, equivalent to 25,000 to 35,000 T cell genomes, went into each replicate PCR. The purified libraries were quantified using a Qubit 3.0 fluorometer, sized with a Bioanalyzer 2100, and then quantified again using the KAPA Library Quantification kit. Each immunoSEQ 96-well plate was sequenced on its own single-read 150-cycle Illumina NextSeq 550 flow cell. As for how the authors treated the data: Because only junctional sequences without quality scores were contained in the immunoSEQ output, filtering matching that applied to full-length reads could not be performed. Sequences were annotated with PyIR, a Python wrapper for IgBLAST v1.9, using IMGT germline references to assign V/J genes and CDR3. Any read was removed if the V/J assignment was weak (E-value above 1e-6), the CDR3 was missing, or the read contained stop codons, out-of-frame junctions, or ambiguous translated residues. A V3J clonotype was defined by an identical inferred V gene, J gene, and CDR3 amino acid sequence. The percentage overlap between two repertoires was calculated by dividing the number of shared unique clonotypes by the size of the smaller repertoire. Richness of each repertoire was evaluated using RTK rarefaction, the Chao1 estimator, and Recon v2.1 estimates of unobserved clonotypes. OLGA was used to compute generation probabilities for all TCRbeta clonotypes that the gDNA method yielded from a handful of donors. The table comes from immuneACCESS by way of TCRdb, which keeps in-frame sequences with V and J called. Part of the clones is missing from these tables; in studies checked, under half for an unresolved V gene and the rest for unknown reasons. V and J calls and clone size come straight from that table; D and trimming were deduced from the DNA. This sample gives about 1.5 million clones in total; 95% to 97% of them show up just once. Roughly 1.2% of the sample is held by the ten biggest clonotypes.

The chain couples TRBV18 to TRBJ1-2; the D gene is possibly TRBD1, with 5 bases matching. Sequenced sample: naive CD4+ T cells sorted from blood. The cell subset or site tag for this specimen amounts to: CD45RA+ positively selected. The TCR originated in a man aged 30-40 years in good health. The CDR3 region reads CASSLKNSGPHANYGYTF. The DNA is as follows: TGTGCCAGCTCACTCAAAAACTCAGGGCCGCATGCTAACTATGGCTACACCTTC. This CDR3, with the reference TRBV18 and TRBJ1-2 proteins standing in past its ends, gives the full variable domain NAGVMQNPRHLVRRRGQEARLRCSPMKGHSHVYWYRQLPEEGLKFMVYLQKENIIDESGMPKERFSAEFPKEGPSILRIQQVVRGDSAAYFCASSLKNSGPHANYGYTFGSGTRLTVV.